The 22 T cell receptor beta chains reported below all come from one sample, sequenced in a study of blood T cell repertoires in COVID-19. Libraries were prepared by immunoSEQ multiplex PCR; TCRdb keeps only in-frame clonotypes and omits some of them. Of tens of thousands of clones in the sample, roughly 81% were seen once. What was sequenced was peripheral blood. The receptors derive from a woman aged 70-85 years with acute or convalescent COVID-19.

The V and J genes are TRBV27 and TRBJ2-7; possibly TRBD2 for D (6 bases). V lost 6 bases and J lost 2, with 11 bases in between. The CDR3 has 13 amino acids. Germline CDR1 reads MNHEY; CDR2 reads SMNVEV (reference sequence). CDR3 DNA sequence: TGTGCCAGCAGCAGGACTATCCCCTACGAGCAGTACTTC. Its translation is CASSRTIPYEQYF.

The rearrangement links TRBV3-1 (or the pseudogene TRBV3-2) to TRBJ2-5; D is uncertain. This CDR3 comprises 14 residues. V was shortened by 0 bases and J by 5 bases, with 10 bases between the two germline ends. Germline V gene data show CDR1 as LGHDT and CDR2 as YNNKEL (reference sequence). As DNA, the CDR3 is TGTGCCAGCAGCCAAGATCGCAGGTGGGAGACCCAGTACTTC. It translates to CASSQDRRWETQYF.

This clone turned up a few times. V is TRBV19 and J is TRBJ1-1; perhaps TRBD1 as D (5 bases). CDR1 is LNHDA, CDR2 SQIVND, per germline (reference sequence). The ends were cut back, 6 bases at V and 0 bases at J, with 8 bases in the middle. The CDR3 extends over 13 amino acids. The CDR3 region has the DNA TGTGCCAGTAGCCAGGGTATGAACACTGAAGCTTTCTTT. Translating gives CASSQGMNTEAFF.

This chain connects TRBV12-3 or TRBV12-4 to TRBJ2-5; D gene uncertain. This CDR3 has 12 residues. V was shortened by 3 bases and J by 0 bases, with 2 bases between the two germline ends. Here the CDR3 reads CASSFYQETQYF. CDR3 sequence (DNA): TGTGCCAGCAGTTTCTACCAAGAGACCCAGTACTTC.

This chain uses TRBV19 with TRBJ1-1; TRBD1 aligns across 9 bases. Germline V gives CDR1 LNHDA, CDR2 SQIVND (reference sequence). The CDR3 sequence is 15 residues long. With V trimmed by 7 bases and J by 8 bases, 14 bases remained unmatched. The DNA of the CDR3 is TGTGCCAGTACCAGAAGACGGACAGGGGCCGGGGAAGCTTTCTTT. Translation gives CASTRRRTGAGEAFF.

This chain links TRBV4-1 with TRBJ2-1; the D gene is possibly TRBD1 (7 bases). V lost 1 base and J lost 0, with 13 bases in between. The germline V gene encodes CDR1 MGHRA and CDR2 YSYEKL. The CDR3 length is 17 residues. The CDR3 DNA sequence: TGCGCCAGCAGCCAAGCGGAGGGGGCCAGCTCCTACAATGAGCAGTTCTTC. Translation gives CASSQAEGASSYNEQFF.

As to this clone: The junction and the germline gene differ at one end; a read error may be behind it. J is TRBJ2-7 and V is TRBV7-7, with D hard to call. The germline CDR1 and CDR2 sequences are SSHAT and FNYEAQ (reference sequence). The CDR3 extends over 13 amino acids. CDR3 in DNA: TGTGCTAGCAGCTCGCGGATCAAGTACGAGCAGTACTTC. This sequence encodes CASSSRIKYEQYF.

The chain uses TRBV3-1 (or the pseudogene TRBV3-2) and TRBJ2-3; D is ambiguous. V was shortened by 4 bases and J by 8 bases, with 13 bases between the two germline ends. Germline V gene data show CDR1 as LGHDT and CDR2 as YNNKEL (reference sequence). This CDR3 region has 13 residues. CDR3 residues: CASSPMRFSTQYF. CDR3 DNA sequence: TGTGCCAGCAGCCCGATGAGGTTTTCTACGCAGTATTTT.

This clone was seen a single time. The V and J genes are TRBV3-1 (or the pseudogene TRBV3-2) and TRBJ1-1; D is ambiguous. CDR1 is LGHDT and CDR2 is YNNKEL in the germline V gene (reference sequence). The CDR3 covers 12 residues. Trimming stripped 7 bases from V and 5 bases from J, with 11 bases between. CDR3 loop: CASTSYRTEAFF. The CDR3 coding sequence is TGTGCCAGCACCTCGTATCGGACTGAAGCTTTCTTT.

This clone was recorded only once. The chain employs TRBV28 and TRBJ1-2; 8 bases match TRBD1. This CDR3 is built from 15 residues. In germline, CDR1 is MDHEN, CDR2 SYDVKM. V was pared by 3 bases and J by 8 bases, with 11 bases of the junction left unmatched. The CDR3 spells CASSFPGTGRGGYTF. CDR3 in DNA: TGTGCCAGCAGTTTCCCGGGGACAGGCAGGGGAGGCTACACCTTC.

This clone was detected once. The CDR3 DNA reads TGTGCCAGCAGCGAAAATATGGACAGGGGCGAAGAATGGGAAAAACTGTTTTTT. Protein: CASSENMDRGEEWEKLFF. The gene calls are TRBV9 and TRBJ1-4, with TRBD1 matching over 9 bases. This CDR3 comprises 18 residues. V was pared by 3 bases and J by 8 bases, with 17 bases of the junction left unmatched. Per the germline V gene, CDR1 is SGDLS and CDR2 is YYNGEE.

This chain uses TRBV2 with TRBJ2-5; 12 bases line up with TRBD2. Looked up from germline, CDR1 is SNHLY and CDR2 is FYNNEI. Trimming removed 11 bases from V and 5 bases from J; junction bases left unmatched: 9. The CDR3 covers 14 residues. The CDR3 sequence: CAGSSGRAGETQYF. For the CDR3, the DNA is TGTGCCGGTTCTAGCGGGAGGGCCGGTGAGACCCAGTACTTC. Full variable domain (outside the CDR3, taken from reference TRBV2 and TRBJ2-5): EPEVTQTPSHQVTQMGQEVILRCVPISNHLYFYWYRQILGQKVEFLVSFYNNEISEKSEIFDDQFSVERPDGSNFTLKIRSTKLEDSAMYFCAGSSGRAGETQYFGPGTRLLVL.

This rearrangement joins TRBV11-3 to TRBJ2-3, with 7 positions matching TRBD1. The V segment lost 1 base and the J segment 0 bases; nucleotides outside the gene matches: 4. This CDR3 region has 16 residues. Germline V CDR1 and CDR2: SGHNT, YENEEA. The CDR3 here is CASSLGTGSSTDTQYF. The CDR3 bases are TGTGCCAGCAGCTTAGGGACAGGATCTAGCACAGATACGCAGTATTTT. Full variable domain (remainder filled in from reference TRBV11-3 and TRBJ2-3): EAGVVQSPRYKIIEKKQPVAFWCNPISGHNTLYWYLQNLGQGPELLIRYENEEAVDDSQLPKDRFSAERLKGVDSTLKIQPAELGDSAVYLCASSLGTGSSTDTQYFGPGTRLTVL.

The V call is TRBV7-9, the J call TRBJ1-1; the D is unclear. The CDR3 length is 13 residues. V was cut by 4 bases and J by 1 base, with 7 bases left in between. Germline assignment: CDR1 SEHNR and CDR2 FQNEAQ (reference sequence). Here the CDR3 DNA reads TGTGCCAGCAGCTGGGCACAGAACACTGAAGCTTTCTTT. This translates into CASSWAQNTEAFF.

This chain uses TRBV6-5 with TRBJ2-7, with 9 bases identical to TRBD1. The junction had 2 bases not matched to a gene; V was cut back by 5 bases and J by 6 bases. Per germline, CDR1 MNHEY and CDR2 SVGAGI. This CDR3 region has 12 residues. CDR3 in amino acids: CASSRTGAEQYF. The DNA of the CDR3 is TGTGCCAGCAGTCGGACAGGGGCCGAGCAGTACTTC.

For the CDR3, the DNA is TGTGCCAGCAGCTTATCCGGCCAGGGGAGCAATCAGCCCCAGCATTTT. As protein: CASSLSGQGSNQPQHF. The chain links TRBV7-9 to TRBJ1-5; weak D call: TRBD1 (6 bases). This CDR3 has 16 residues. Trimming took 2 bases from V and 1 from J, leaving 12 bases between them. The V gene's germline CDR1 is SEHNR and CDR2 FQNEAQ (reference sequence).

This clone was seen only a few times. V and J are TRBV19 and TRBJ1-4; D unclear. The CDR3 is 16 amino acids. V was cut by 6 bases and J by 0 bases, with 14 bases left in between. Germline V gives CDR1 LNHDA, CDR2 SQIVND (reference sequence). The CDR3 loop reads CASSLGGLATNEKLFF. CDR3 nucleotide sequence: TGTGCCAGTAGCCTCGGAGGGCTCGCAACTAATGAAAAACTGTTTTTT.

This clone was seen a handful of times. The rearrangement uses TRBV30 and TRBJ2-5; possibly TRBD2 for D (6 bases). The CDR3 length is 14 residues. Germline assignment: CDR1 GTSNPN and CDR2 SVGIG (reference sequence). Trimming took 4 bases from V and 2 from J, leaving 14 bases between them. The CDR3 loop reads CAWKLGGRQETQYF. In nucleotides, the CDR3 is TGTGCCTGGAAGCTTGGAGGGCGACAAGAGACCCAGTACTTC. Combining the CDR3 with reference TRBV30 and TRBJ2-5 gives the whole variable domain SQTIHQWPATLVQPVGSPLSLECTVEGTSNPNLYWYRQAAGRGLQLLFYSVGIGQISSEVPQNLSASRPQDRQFILSSKKLLLSDSGFYLCAWKLGGRQETQYFGPGTRLLVL.

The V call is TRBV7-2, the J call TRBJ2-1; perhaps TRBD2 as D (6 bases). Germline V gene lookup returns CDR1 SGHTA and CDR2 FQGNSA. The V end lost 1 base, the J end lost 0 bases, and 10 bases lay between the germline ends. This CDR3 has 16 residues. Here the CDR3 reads CASSLGWRGSYNEQFF. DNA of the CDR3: TGTGCCAGCAGCTTAGGTTGGCGGGGCTCCTACAATGAGCAGTTCTTC. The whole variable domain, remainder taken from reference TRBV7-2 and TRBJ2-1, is GAGVSQSPSNKVTEKGKDVELRCDPISGHTALYWYRQSLGQGLEFLIYFQGNSAPDKSGLPSDRFSAERTGGSVSTLTIQRTQQEDSAVYLCASSLGWRGSYNEQFFGPGTRLTVL.

Written as DNA, the CDR3 is TGTGCCAGCAGCAAATATACAGGGGGCGATGAAAAACTGTTTTTT. Its protein product is CASSKYTGGDEKLFF. V usage is TRBV7-6 and J usage is TRBJ1-4; 9 bases fit TRBD1. The CDR3 extends over 15 amino acids. Germline assignment: CDR1 SGHVS and CDR2 FNYEAQ. V lost 5 bases and J lost 6; bases outside the gene matches: 7.

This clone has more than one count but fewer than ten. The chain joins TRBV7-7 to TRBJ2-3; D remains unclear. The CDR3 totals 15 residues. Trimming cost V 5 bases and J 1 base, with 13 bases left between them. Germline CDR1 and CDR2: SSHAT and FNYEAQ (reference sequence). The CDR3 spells CASSPVGQGTDTQYF. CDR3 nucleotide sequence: TGTGCCAGCAGCCCGGTCGGCCAGGGCACAGATACGCAGTATTTT.

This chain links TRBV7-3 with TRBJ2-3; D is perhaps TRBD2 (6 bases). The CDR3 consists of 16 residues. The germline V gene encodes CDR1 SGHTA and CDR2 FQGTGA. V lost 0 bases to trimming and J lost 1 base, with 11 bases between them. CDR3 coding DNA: TGTGCCAGCAGCTTAACTGGAGGGCCCCGCACAGATACGCAGTATTTT. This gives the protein CASSLTGGPRTDTQYF.